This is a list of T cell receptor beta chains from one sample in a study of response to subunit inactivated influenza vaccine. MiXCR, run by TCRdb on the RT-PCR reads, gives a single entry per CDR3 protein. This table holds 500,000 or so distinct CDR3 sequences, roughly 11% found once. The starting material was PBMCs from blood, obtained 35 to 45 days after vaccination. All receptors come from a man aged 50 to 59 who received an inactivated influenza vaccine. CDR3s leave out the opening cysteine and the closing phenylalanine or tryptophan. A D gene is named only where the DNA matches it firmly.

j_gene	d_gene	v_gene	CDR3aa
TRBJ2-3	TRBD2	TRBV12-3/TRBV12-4	ASSPSGAPDTQY
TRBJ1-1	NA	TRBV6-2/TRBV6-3	ASQVGWTEAF
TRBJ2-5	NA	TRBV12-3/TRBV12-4	ASSFDIAAQY
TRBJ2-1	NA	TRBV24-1	ATSARDEQF
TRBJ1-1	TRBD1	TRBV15	ATSRARQGVNTEAF
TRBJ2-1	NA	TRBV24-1	ATSVQHSLPFGQF
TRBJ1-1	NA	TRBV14	ASSPLGWPEAF
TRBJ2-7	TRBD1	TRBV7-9	ASSEQPGQGAREY
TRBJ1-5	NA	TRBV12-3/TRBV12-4	ASSFQGSQGSNQPQH
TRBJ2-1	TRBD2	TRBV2	ASRKRTSGYSSYNEQF
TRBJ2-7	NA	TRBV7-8	ASSLVQTEQY
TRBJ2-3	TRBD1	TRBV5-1	ASSLTGATTDTQY
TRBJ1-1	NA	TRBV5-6	ASSYGANTEAF
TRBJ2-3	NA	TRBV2	ASSRDTDTQY
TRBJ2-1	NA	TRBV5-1	ASSLAGPARSEQF
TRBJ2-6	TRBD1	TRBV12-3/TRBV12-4	ASNPGTGVTLFGANVLT
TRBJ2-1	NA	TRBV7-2	ASSLASPFNEQF
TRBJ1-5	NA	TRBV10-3	AISESRGGAGQPQH
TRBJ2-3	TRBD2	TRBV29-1	SVERTLAGGTDTQY
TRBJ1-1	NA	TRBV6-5	ASSYSKGRSSTEAF